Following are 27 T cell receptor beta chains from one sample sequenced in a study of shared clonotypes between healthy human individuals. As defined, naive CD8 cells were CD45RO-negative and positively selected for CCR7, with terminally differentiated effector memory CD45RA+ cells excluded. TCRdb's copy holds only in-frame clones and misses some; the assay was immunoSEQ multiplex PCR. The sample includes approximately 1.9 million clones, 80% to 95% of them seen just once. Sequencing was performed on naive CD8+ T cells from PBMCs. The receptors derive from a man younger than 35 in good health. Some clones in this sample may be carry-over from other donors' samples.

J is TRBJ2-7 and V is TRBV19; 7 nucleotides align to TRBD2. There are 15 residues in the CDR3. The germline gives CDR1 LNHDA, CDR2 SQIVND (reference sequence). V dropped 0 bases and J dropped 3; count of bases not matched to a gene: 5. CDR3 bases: TGTGCCAGTAGTATAGAGACCAAGCGGGGCTACGAGCAGTACTTC. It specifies CASSIETKRGYEQYF.

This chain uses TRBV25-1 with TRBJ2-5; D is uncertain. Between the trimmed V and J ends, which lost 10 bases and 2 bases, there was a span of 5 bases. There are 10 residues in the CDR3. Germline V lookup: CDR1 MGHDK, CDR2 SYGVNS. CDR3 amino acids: CATNQETQYF. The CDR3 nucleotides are TGTGCCACCAATCAAGAGACCCAGTACTTC.

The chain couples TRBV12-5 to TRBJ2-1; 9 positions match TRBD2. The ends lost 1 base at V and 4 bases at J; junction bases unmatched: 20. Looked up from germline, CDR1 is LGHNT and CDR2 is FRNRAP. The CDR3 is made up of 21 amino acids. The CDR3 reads CASGLGNPPSGTTSEYNEQFF. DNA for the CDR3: TGTGCTAGTGGTTTGGGCAACCCTCCTAGCGGGACCACGTCAGAATACAATGAGCAGTTCTTC.

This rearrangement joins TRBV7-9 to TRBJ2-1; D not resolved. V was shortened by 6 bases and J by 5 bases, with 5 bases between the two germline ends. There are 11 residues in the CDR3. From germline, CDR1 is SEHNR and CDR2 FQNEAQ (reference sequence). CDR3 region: CASRYNNEQFF. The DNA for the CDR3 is TGTGCCAGCAGATATAACAATGAGCAGTTCTTC.

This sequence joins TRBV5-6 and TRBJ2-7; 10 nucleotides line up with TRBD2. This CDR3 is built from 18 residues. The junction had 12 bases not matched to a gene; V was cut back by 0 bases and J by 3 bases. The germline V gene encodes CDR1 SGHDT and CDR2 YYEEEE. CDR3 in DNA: TGTGCCAGCAGCTTGGGTCTAGCGGGAGCTTCGTCGCTCTACGAGCAGTACTTC. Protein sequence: CASSLGLAGASSLYEQYF.

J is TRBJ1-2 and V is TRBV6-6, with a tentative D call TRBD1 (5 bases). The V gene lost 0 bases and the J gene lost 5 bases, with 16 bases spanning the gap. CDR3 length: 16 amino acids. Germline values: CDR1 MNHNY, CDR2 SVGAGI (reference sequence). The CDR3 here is CASSYSNLGVMYGYTF. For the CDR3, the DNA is TGTGCCAGCAGTTACTCGAACTTAGGGGTAATGTATGGCTACACCTTC.

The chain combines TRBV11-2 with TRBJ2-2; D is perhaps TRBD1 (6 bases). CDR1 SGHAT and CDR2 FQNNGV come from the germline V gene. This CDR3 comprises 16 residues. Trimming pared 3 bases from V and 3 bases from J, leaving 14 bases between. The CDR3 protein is CASSFEGQSYTGELFF. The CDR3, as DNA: TGTGCCAGCAGCTTTGAAGGACAGTCTTACACCGGGGAGCTGTTTTTT.

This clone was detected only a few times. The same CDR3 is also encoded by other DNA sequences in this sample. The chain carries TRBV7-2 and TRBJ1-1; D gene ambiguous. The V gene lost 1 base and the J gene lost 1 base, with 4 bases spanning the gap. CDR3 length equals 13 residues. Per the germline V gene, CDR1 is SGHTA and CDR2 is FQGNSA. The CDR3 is CASSLGWNTEAFF. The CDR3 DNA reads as TGTGCCAGCAGCTTAGGGTGGAACACTGAAGCTTTCTTT.

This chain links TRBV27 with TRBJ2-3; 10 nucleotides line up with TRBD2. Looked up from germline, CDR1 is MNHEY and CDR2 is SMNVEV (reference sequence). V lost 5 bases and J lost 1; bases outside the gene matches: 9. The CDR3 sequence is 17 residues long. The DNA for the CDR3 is TGTGCCAGCAGTCCCCTCAGGACTAGCGGAGGCACAGATACGCAGTATTTT. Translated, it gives CASSPLRTSGGTDTQYF.

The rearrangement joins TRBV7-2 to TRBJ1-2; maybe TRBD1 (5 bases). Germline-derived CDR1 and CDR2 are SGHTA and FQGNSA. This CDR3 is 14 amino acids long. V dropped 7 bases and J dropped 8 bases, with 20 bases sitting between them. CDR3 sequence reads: CASTAGRTAFGYTF. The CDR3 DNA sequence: TGTGCCAGCACCGCGGGACGGACGGCTTTCGGCTACACCTTC. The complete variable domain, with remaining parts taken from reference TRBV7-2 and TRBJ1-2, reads GAGVSQSPSNKVTEKGKDVELRCDPISGHTALYWYRQSLGQGLEFLIYFQGNSAPDKSGLPSDRFSAERTGGSVSTLTIQRTQQEDSAVYLCASTAGRTAFGYTFGSGTRLTVV.

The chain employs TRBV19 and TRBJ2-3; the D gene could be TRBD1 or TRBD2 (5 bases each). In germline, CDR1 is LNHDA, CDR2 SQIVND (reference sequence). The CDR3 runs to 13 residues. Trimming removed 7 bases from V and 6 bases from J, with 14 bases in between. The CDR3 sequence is CASTGPLMDTQYF. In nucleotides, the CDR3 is TGTGCCAGTACGGGACCCCTTATGGATACGCAGTATTTT.

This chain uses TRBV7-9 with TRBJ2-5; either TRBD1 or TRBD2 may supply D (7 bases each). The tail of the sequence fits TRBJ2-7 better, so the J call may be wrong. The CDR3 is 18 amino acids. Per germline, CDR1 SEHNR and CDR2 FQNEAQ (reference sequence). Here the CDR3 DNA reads TGTGCCAGCAGAGGAACACAGGGGAGCGGGATGAGCTCCTACGAGCAGTACTTC. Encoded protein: CASRGTQGSGMSSYEQYF.

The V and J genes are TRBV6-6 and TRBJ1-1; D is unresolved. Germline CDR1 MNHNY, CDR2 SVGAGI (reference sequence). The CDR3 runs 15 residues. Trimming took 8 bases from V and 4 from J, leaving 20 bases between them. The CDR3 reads CASLRYPEFTTEAFF. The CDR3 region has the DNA TGTGCCAGCTTGAGGTACCCGGAGTTCACCACTGAAGCTTTCTTT.

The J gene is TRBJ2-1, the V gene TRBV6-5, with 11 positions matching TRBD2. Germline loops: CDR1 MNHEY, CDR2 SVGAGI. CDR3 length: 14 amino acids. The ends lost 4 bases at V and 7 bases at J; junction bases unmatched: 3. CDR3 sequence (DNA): TGTGCCAGCAGTTCCAGGACTAGCGGGAATGAGCAGTTCTTC. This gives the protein CASSSRTSGNEQFF.

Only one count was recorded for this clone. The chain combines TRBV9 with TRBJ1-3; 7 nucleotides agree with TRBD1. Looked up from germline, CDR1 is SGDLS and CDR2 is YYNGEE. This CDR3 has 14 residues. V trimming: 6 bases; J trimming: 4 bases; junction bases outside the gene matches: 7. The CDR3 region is CASNPTGFGNTIYF. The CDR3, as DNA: TGTGCCAGCAACCCGACAGGGTTCGGAAACACCATATATTTT.

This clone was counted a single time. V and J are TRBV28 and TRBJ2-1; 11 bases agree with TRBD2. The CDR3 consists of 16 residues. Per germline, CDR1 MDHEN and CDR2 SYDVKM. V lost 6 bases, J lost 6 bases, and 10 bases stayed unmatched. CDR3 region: CASSRLAGWGGNEQFF. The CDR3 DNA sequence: TGTGCCAGCAGCAGACTAGCGGGATGGGGTGGCAATGAGCAGTTCTTC. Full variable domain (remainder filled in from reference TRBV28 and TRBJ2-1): DVKVTQSSRYLVKRTGEKVFLECVQDMDHENMFWYRQDPGLGLRLIYFSYDVKMKEKGDIPEGYSVSREKKERFSLILESASTNQTSMYLCASSRLAGWGGNEQFFGPGTRLTVL.

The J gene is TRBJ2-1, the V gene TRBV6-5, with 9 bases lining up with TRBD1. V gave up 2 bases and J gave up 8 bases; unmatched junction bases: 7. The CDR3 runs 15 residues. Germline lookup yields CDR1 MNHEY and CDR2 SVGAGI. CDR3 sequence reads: CASSYPSTGGDEQFF. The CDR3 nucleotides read TGTGCCAGCAGTTACCCGAGCACAGGGGGCGATGAGCAGTTCTTC.

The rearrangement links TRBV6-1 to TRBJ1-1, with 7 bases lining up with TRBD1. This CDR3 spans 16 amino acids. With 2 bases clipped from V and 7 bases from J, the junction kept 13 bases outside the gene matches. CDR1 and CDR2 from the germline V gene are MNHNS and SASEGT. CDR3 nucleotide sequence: TGTGCCAGCAGTGAAAATTTCGGAGGGGGCTTAGGTGAAGCTTTCTTT. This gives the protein CASSENFGGGLGEAFF.

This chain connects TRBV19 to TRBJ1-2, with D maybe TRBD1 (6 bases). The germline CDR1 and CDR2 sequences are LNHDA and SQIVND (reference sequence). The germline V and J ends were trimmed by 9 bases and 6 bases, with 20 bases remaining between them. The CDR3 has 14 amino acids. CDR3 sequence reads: CASIGPGARDGYTF. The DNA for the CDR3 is TGTGCCAGCATCGGTCCAGGGGCTAGGGATGGCTACACCTTC.

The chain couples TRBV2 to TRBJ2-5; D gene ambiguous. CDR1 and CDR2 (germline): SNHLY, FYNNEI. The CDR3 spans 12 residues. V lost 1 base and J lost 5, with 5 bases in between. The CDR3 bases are TGTGCCAGCAGTGAAGTTGCGGAGACCCAGTACTTC. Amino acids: CASSEVAETQYF. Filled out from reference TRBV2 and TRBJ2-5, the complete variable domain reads EPEVTQTPSHQVTQMGQEVILRCVPISNHLYFYWYRQILGQKVEFLVSFYNNEISEKSEIFDDQFSVERPDGSNFTLKIRSTKLEDSAMYFCASSEVAETQYFGPGTRLLVL.

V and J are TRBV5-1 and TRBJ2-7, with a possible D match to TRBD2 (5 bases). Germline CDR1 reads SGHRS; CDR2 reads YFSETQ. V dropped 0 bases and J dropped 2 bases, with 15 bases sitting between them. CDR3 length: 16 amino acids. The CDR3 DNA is TGCGCCAGCAGCTTGGAAGAGGGTTGGATCCCCTACGAGCAGTACTTC. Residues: CASSLEEGWIPYEQYF.

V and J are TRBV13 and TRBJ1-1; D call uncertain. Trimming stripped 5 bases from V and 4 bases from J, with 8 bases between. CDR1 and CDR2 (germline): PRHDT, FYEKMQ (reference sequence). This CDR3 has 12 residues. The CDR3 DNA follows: TGTGCCAGCAGCCTAATGACCACTGAAGCTTTCTTT. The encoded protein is CASSLMTTEAFF.

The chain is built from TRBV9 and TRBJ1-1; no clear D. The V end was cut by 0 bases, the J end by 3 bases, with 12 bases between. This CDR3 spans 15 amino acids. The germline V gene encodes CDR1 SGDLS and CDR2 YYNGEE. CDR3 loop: CASSVAPHRDTEAFF. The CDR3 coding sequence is TGTGCCAGCAGCGTAGCCCCCCACCGAGACACTGAAGCTTTCTTT. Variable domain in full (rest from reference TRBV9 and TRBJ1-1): DSGVTQTPKHLITATGQRVTLRCSPRSGDLSVYWYQQSLDQGLQFLIQYYNGEERAKGNILERFSAQQFPDLHSELNLSSLELGDSALYFCASSVAPHRDTEAFFGQGTRLTVV.

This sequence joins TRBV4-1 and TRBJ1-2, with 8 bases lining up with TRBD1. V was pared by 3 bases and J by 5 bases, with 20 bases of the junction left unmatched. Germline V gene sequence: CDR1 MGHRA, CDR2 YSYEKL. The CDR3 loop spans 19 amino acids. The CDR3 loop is CASSHSVRGPLANRYGYTF. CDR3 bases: TGCGCCAGCAGCCATTCGGTCAGGGGGCCCTTAGCTAATCGGTATGGCTACACCTTC.

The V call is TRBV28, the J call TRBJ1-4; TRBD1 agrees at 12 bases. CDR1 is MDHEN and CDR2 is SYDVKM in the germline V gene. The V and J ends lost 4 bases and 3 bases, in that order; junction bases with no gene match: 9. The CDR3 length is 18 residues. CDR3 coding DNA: TGTGCCAGCAGTTCTCTCCGGGACAGGGGGCTGCCTAATGAAAAACTGTTTTTT. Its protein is CASSSLRDRGLPNEKLFF.

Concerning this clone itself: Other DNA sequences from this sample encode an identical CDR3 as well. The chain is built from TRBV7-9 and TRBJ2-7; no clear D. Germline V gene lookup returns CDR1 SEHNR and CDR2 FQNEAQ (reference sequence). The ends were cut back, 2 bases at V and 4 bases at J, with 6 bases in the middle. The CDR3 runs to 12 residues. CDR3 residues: CASSLRSYEQYF. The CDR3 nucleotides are TGTGCCAGCAGCTTAAGAAGTTACGAGCAGTACTTC.

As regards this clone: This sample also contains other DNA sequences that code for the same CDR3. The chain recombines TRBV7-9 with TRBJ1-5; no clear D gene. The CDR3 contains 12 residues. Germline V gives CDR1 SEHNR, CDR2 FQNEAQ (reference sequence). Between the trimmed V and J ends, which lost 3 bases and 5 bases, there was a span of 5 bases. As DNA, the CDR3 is TGTGCCAGCAGCTTTCCGGATCAGCCCCAGCATTTT. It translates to CASSFPDQPQHF.